The rows below give T cell receptor beta chains drawn from one sample of a study of T cells in Graves' hyperthyroidism and ophthalmopathy. TCRdb reanalysed the multiplex PCR reads using MiXCR and keeps one entry per CDR3 protein. The sample records some 250,000 distinct CDR3 sequences, roughly 15% being singletons. Sequencing was carried out using blood. These receptors were taken from a woman aged 45 to 65 with Graves' hyperthyroidism that later progressed to Graves' ophthalmopathy. Each CDR3 is given with its conserved first and last residue. A D gene is named only where the DNA matches it firmly. Clone size is not always given. Where it is, it says once, few, many or a class for expanded clones.

j_call cdr3_length clone_size d_call v_call cdr3_aa cdr3_nt
TRBJ1-5 14 - TRBD1 TRBV28 CASSFTGGTQPQHF TGTGCCAGCAGTTTTACAGGGGGGACTCAGCCCCAGCATTTT
TRBJ2-2 15 many - TRBV12-5 CASGLVKGRDGELFF TGTGCTAGTGGTTTGGTAAAGGGGCGTGACGGGGAGCTGTTTTTT
TRBJ1-1 15 many TRBD1 TRBV5-1 CASRTTGGMGTEAFF TGCGCCAGCAGAACTACAGGGGGCATGGGCACTGAAGCTTTCTTT
TRBJ1-1 13 many - TRBV5-1 CASSLERGSEAFF TGCGCCAGCAGCTTGGAAAGGGGCTCTGAAGCTTTCTTT
TRBJ1-4 14 many TRBD1 TRBV2 CASTQNRGGEKLFF TGTGCCAGCACCCAGAACAGGGGAGGGGAAAAACTGTTTTTT
TRBJ2-1 15 many TRBD2 TRBV6-2/TRBV6-3 CASSYGGSSYNEQFF TGTGCCAGCAGTTACGGCGGGAGCTCCTACAATGAGCAGTTCTTC
TRBJ2-5 14 many - TRBV5-1 CASRPGGPQETQYF TGCGCCAGCAGACCAGGAGGGCCTCAAGAGACCCAGTACTTC
TRBJ2-3 12 many - TRBV13 CASSSSQGPQYF TGTGCCAGCAGCTCCTCTCAGGGTCCGCAGTATTTT
TRBJ1-4 15 few - TRBV27 CASSPPGPRKEELFF TGTGCCAGCAGCCCGCCGGGCCCCCGGAAGGAAGAACTGTTTTTT
TRBJ1-4 16 - TRBD1 TRBV9 CASSVGSLRGNEKLFF TGTGCCAGCAGCGTTGGATCGCTCAGGGGGAATGAAAAACTGTTTTTT
TRBJ1-6 15 many TRBD1 TRBV2 CASSGQGARNSPLHF TGTGCCAGCAGCGGACAGGGGGCGAGGAATTCACCCCTCCACTTT
TRBJ1-1 14 many - TRBV18 CASSPLTGQAEAFF TGTGCCAGCTCACCACTAACGGGACAAGCTGAAGCTTTCTTT
TRBJ2-4 16 many - TRBV28 CASQAGGFIAKNIQYF TGTGCCAGCCAGGCAGGGGGGTTTATAGCCAAAAACATTCAGTACTTC
TRBJ2-7 14 many TRBD2 TRBV3-1 CASSQEREVVVQYF TGTGCCAGCAGCCAAGAGCGGGAGGTGGTGGTGCAGTACTTC
TRBJ1-3 12 once - TRBV3-1 CASSPGGNTIYF TGTGCCAGCAGCCCGGGAGGAAACACCATATATTTT
TRBJ2-7 16 - TRBD1 TRBV15 CATSDLGGTSPYEQYF TGTGCCACCAGCGACTTAGGGGGCACTTCTCCCTACGAGCAGTACTTC
TRBJ2-7 13 many - TRBV6-1 CASTQLRGYEQYF TGTGCCAGCACCCAGCTCCGGGGGTACGAGCAGTACTTC
TRBJ2-3 15 many - TRBV7-9 CASSYDGRPTDTQYF TGTGCCAGCAGTTATGACGGGCGACCCACAGATACGCAGTATTTT
TRBJ2-1 13 many - TRBV29-1 CSAGEGSLNEQFF TGCAGCGCGGGGGAAGGTTCCCTTAATGAGCAGTTCTTC
TRBJ2-1 13 few - TRBV4-2 CASSQVPPLEQFF TGTGCCAGCAGCCAAGTCCCTCCCTTGGAGCAGTTCTTC
TRBJ1-4 12 many - TRBV3-1 CASSLRREKLFF TGTGCCAGCAGCCTTCGTCGCGAAAAACTGTTTTTT
TRBJ1-5 14 many - TRBV28 CASSRRIGNQPQHF TGTGCCAGCAGCCGTCGTATTGGCAATCAGCCCCAGCATTTT
TRBJ1-4 15 few - TRBV28 CASRRMGDSVGKLFF TGTGCCAGCAGGCGGATGGGGGACTCTGTAGGAAAACTGTTTTTT
TRBJ1-2 17 many TRBD1 TRBV28 CASSLGQGARRGYGYTF TGTGCCAGCAGTTTGGGGCAGGGGGCGCGCCGCGGCTATGGCTACACCTTC
TRBJ1-1 14 few - TRBV10-3 CAISVRGRDTEAFF TGTGCCATCAGTGTTCGGGGGAGGGACACTGAAGCTTTCTTT
TRBJ2-5 10 many - TRBV20-1 CSVVLGSQYF TGCAGTGTTGTTTTGGGGTCCCAGTACTTC
TRBJ1-6 13 few - TRBV3-1 CASNQQLNSPLHF TGTGCCAGCAATCAGCAACTGAATTCACCCCTCCACTTT
TRBJ1-4 16 few - TRBV4-1 CASSQDRGWTNEKLFF TGCGCCAGCAGCCAAGACAGGGGTTGGACTAATGAAAAACTGTTTTTT
TRBJ2-7 13 many - TRBV19 CASSPNEAYEQYF TGTGCCAGTAGCCCGAATGAGGCCTACGAGCAGTACTTC
TRBJ1-2 14 many - TRBV28 CASSFGTGSKSYTF TGTGCCAGCAGTTTTGGAACCGGGAGTAAAAGCTACACCTTC
TRBJ2-7 15 many - TRBV20-1 CSARGIAGSPYEQYF TGCAGTGCTAGAGGGATCGCGGGATCTCCGTACGAGCAGTACTTC
TRBJ2-2 16 many - TRBV5-1 CASFSAVVGLSGELFF TGCGCCAGCTTTAGCGCAGTGGTCGGATTATCCGGGGAGCTGTTTTTT
TRBJ2-1 16 - - TRBV28 CASSTPNGVGGGEQFF TGTGCCAGCAGTACACCGAACGGAGTGGGGGGAGGTGAGCAGTTCTTC
TRBJ2-2 13 - - TRBV19 CASRRGNTGELFF TGTGCCAGTAGGAGGGGGAACACCGGGGAGCTGTTTTTT
TRBJ1-3 15 many TRBD1 TRBV11-3 CASSPMGQAGNTIYF TGTGCCAGCAGCCCAATGGGACAGGCTGGAAACACCATATATTTT
TRBJ2-2 16 many TRBD2 TRBV10-3 CAIRPSGSGSTGELFF TGTGCCATCAGACCCTCGGGGAGCGGGAGCACCGGGGAGCTGTTTTTT
TRBJ2-2 14 many TRBD2 TRBV2 CASSGLAGAGELFF TGTGCCAGCAGTGGGCTAGCGGGAGCCGGGGAGCTGTTTTTT
TRBJ2-4 14 - - TRBV20-1 CSASLSGAKDIQYF TGCAGTGCGAGCCTCTCAGGGGCCAAGGACATTCAGTACTTC
TRBJ2-1 15 many TRBD2 TRBV30 CAWSVRSGSYNEQFF TGTGCCTGGAGTGTACGTAGCGGGTCCTACAATGAGCAGTTCTTC
TRBJ2-1 16 - - TRBV18 CASSSRLALYDNEQFF TGTGCCAGCTCGTCCCGTCTAGCGCTTTATGACAATGAGCAGTTCTTC
TRBJ2-7 17 - TRBD1 TRBV7-9 CASSRGTGGTNSYEQYF TGTGCCAGCAGCCGGGGGACAGGGGGAACCAACTCCTACGAGCAGTACTTC
TRBJ2-7 15 many TRBD2 TRBV28 CASSAGLAGYYEQYF TGTGCCAGCAGCGCCGGACTAGCGGGTTACTACGAGCAGTACTTC
TRBJ1-3 13 few - TRBV7-9 CASSLQGGNTIYF TGTGCCAGCAGCCTGCAAGGGGGTAACACCATATATTTT
TRBJ2-7 15 many - TRBV11-2 CASSLEITGTYEQYF TGTGCCAGCAGCTTGGAAATAACTGGGACCTACGAGCAGTACTTC
TRBJ2-3 16 many TRBD2 TRBV13 CASSFRLAGGVDTQYF TGTGCCAGCAGCTTCCGACTAGCGGGAGGCGTAGATACGCAGTATTTT
TRBJ2-5 16 many - TRBV28 CASSLTLMGAQETQYF TGTGCCAGCAGTTTAACCCTGATGGGGGCCCAAGAGACCCAGTACTTC
TRBJ1-1 13 many - TRBV12-3/TRBV12-4 CASSLAQTPEAFF TGTGCCAGCAGTTTAGCACAGACTCCTGAAGCTTTCTTT
TRBJ1-2 15 many - TRBV24-1 CATSDSGREYYGYTF TGTGCCACCAGTGATTCGGGCCGGGAGTACTATGGCTACACCTTC
TRBJ2-5 14 many - TRBV12-5 CASGLGREGETQYF TGTGCTAGTGGTTTGGGGAGGGAAGGAGAGACCCAGTACTTC
TRBJ1-2 14 many TRBD1 TRBV12-3/TRBV12-4 CASSPGQWSYGYTF TGTGCCAGCAGCCCGGGACAGTGGTCCTATGGCTACACCTTC
TRBJ2-7 17 - TRBD1 TRBV11-2 CASSLGARDRASYEQYF TGTGCCAGCAGCTTAGGGGCCCGGGACAGGGCTTCCTACGAGCAGTACTTC
TRBJ1-1 12 few - TRBV10-1 CASSEKVREAFF TGCGCCAGCAGTGAGAAGGTACGGGAAGCTTTCTTT
TRBJ1-5 15 - - TRBV5-4 CASSSQGSGNQPQHF TGTGCCAGCAGCTCGCAGGGGTCGGGCAATCAGCCCCAGCATTTT
TRBJ2-3 13 many TRBD2 TRBV20-1 CSGEREGTDTQYF TGCAGTGGGGAGCGGGAGGGGACAGATACGCAGTATTTT
TRBJ2-1 17 many TRBD1 TRBV20-1 CSAPPRTGRYPYNEQFF TGCAGTGCCCCCCCCCGGACAGGGCGGTACCCCTACAATGAGCAGTTCTTC
TRBJ2-7 15 many - TRBV25-1 CASSPPGHGGNEQYF TGTGCCAGCAGTCCCCCGGGCCACGGAGGAAACGAGCAGTACTTC
TRBJ2-3 13 many - TRBV20-1 CRASWEVGDTQYF TGCAGGGCGAGCTGGGAGGTCGGGGATACGCAGTATTTT
TRBJ2-7 12 many - TRBV11-2 CASSLVPPEQYF TGTGCCAGCAGCTTAGTCCCCCCCGAGCAGTACTTC
TRBJ2-7 13 - TRBD1 TRBV20-1 CSARTGASYEQYF TGCAGTGCGAGGACAGGGGCCAGCTACGAGCAGTACTTC
TRBJ2-1 17 many TRBD2 TRBV7-9 CASTNPWETSGRFGQFF TGTGCCAGCACCAATCCGTGGGAGACTAGCGGGAGGTTCGGGCAGTTCTTC